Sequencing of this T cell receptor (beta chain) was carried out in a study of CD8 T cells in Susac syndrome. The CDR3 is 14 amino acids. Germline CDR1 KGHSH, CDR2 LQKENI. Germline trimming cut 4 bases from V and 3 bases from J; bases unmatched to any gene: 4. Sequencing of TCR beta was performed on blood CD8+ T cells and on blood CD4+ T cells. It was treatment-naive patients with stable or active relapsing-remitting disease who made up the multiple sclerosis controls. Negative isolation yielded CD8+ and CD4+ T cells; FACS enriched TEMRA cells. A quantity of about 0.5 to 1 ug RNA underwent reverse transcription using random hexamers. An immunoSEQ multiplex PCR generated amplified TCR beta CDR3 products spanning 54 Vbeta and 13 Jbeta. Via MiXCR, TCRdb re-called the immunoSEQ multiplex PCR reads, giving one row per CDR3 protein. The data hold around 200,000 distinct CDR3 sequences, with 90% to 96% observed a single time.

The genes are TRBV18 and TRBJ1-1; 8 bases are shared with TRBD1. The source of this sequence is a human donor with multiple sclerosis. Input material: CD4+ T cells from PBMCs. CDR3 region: CASSRTGSDTEAFF. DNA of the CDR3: TGTGCCAGCTCACGGACAGGGAGTGACACTGAAGCTTTCTTT.